The 30 T cell receptor beta chains below were found in one sample sequenced in a study of cytomegalovirus exposure and HLA in healthy donors. Repertoires were generated with immunoSEQ multiplex PCR, while TCRdb's copy carries only in-frame clones and drops some. Of 180,000 or so clones detected, 86% appear once; the ten largest clones hold 6.5% to 7.5%. Sequencing used PBMCs. The receptors were sampled from a man aged 25-45 years in good health and CMV-seropositive.

The J gene is TRBJ2-1, the V gene TRBV2; D is undetermined. Germline CDR1 SNHLY, CDR2 FYNNEI. The CDR3 contains 11 residues. Trimming left V 7 bases short and J 6 bases short, with 7 bases between. In DNA, the CDR3 is TGTGCCAGCAAGGCTGCCAATGAGCAGTTCTTC. Its protein is CASKAANEQFF.

V and J are TRBV29-1 and TRBJ1-1; D may be TRBD1 (5 bases). CDR3 length: 14 amino acids. Germline-derived CDR1 and CDR2 are SQVTM and ANQGSEA. V was cut by 7 bases and J by 1 base, with 16 bases left in between. CDR3 DNA sequence: TGCAGCGCCGAACCGGGACGGAAGAACACTGAAGCTTTCTTT. Encoded protein: CSAEPGRKNTEAFF.

This chain links TRBV9 with TRBJ2-3; D remains ambiguous. Trimming pared 0 bases from V and 2 bases from J, leaving 7 bases between. This CDR3 spans 14 amino acids. Germline CDR1 is SGDLS and CDR2 is YYNGEE. CDR3 loop: CASSVGLNTDTQYF. The CDR3, as DNA: TGTGCCAGCAGCGTAGGCCTTAACACAGATACGCAGTATTTT.

This clone was counted a few times. This chain connects TRBV29-1 to TRBJ2-2; 9 bases match TRBD2. Trimming took 2 bases from V and 4 from J; bases not matched to a gene: 5. This CDR3 region has 15 residues. Germline loops: CDR1 SQVTM, CDR2 ANQGSEA. This CDR3 reads CSVEILAGPTGELFF. The DNA of the CDR3 is TGCAGCGTTGAAATACTAGCGGGCCCCACCGGGGAGCTGTTTTTT.

This chain links TRBV2 with TRBJ2-2; TRBD1 matches 8 bases. Trimming took 8 bases from V and 2 from J; bases not matched to a gene: 10. CDR1 and CDR2 from the germline V gene are SNHLY and FYNNEI. CDR3 size: 16 residues. The CDR3 DNA is TGTGCCAGCGAATCCGGGACAGGATTTAACACCGGGGAGCTGTTTTTT. This sequence encodes CASESGTGFNTGELFF.

V usage is TRBV6-6 and J usage is TRBJ2-5; maybe TRBD2 (6 bases). V lost 6 bases, J lost 5 bases, and 16 bases lay in between. There are 14 residues in the CDR3. Germline lookup yields CDR1 MNHNY and CDR2 SVGAGI (reference sequence). The CDR3, as DNA: TGTGCCAGCAGCTTATTAGGGGACTGGGAGACCCAGTACTTC. It translates to CASSLLGDWETQYF.

This clone was detected once. CDR3 protein: CASSWEIQGDYGYTF. In DNA form, the CDR3 reads TGCGCCAGCAGCTGGGAGATTCAGGGGGACTATGGCTACACCTTC. This sequence joins TRBV5-1 and TRBJ1-2, with 7 positions matching TRBD1. The length of the CDR3 is 15 residues. CDR1 SGHRS and CDR2 YFSETQ come from the germline V gene. J gave up 3 bases and V 3 bases, and 8 bases lay outside the gene matches.

The chain combines TRBV11-3 with TRBJ2-1, with no clear D. The germline V gene encodes CDR1 SGHNT and CDR2 YENEEA. The length of the CDR3 is 12 residues. V was pared by 4 bases and J by 9 bases, with 10 bases between. The CDR3 sequence is CASSSRTGEQFF. CDR3 bases: TGTGCCAGCAGCTCCCGCACCGGTGAGCAGTTCTTC.

This chain links TRBV7-9 with TRBJ1-2; 7 bases align to TRBD1. The V gene's germline CDR1 is SEHNR and CDR2 FQNEAQ (reference sequence). This CDR3 comprises 17 residues. With V trimmed by 4 bases and J by 4 bases, 15 bases remained unmatched. CDR3 residues: CASSSRDSVPSFYGYTF. In DNA form, the CDR3 reads TGTGCCAGCAGCTCCCGGGACAGCGTCCCCTCTTTCTATGGCTACACCTTC.

V and J are TRBV18 and TRBJ2-7; tentative D call: TRBD2 (5 bases). Germline-derived CDR1 and CDR2 are KGHSH and LQKENI. The V and J ends lost 3 bases and 2 bases respectively, with 11 bases between them. CDR3 length: 14 residues. CDR3 DNA sequence: TGTGCCAGCTCACCCTCCGGGGTAACCTACGAGCAGTACTTC. Residues: CASSPSGVTYEQYF. Using reference TRBV18 and TRBJ2-7 for the parts outside the CDR3, the full variable domain is NAGVMQNPRHLVRRRGQEARLRCSPMKGHSHVYWYRQLPEEGLKFMVYLQKENIIDESGMPKERFSAEFPKEGPSILRIQQVVRGDSAAYFCASSPSGVTYEQYFGPGTRLTVT.

V usage is TRBV7-2 and J usage is TRBJ1-2; D ambiguous. In germline, CDR1 is SGHTA, CDR2 FQGNSA. CDR3 length equals 14 residues. Trimming took off 5 bases at V and 5 bases at J, with 15 bases between the two ends. CDR3 protein: CASSPQGSGYGYTF. The DNA of the CDR3 is TGTGCCAGCAGCCCCCAAGGGTCGGGGTATGGCTACACCTTC.

The chain carries TRBV29-1 and TRBJ1-5; D is possibly TRBD1 (5 bases). The CDR3 length is 13 residues. Germline V gene lookup returns CDR1 SQVTM and CDR2 ANQGSEA. V dropped 7 bases and J dropped 0 bases, with 10 bases sitting between them. In nucleotides, the CDR3 is TGCAGCGCCGGGACGGATAGCAATCAGCCCCAGCATTTT. Translated: CSAGTDSNQPQHF.

This clone was observed once. The chain carries TRBV4-1 and TRBJ1-1; TRBD1 matches 7 bases. The ends lost 2 bases at V and 1 base at J; junction bases unmatched: 10. This CDR3 comprises 17 residues. Germline loops: CDR1 MGHRA, CDR2 YSYEKL. CDR3 residues: CASSQYVPGTANTEAFF. The CDR3 DNA reads as TGCGCCAGCAGCCAATATGTGCCCGGGACAGCGAACACTGAAGCTTTCTTT.

This clone was observed a few times. The chain has TRBV7-2 and TRBJ2-7, with D hard to call. The germline V gene encodes CDR1 SGHTA and CDR2 FQGNSA. V lost 5 bases, J lost 1 base, and 6 bases lay in between. CDR3 length: 12 amino acids. CDR3 DNA: TGTGCCAGCAGCCGAGGATCCTACGAGCAGTACTTC. Its protein is CASSRGSYEQYF.

The V and J genes are TRBV9 and TRBJ2-3; D might be TRBD1 or TRBD2, each matching 5 bases. There are 15 residues in the CDR3. Trimming shortened V by 0 bases and J by 1 base, and 9 bases separated the two germline ends. Germline V CDR1 and CDR2: SGDLS, YYNGEE. Written as DNA, the CDR3 is TGTGCCAGCAGCGTAGTGCTGGGGGGCACAGATACGCAGTATTTT. It yields the protein CASSVVLGGTDTQYF. Full variable domain (remainder filled in from reference TRBV9 and TRBJ2-3): DSGVTQTPKHLITATGQRVTLRCSPRSGDLSVYWYQQSLDQGLQFLIQYYNGEERAKGNILERFSAQQFPDLHSELNLSSLELGDSALYFCASSVVLGGTDTQYFGPGTRLTVL.

The rearrangement links TRBV6-6 to TRBJ1-2; tentatively, D is TRBD1 (6 bases). The V end lost 8 bases, the J end lost 2 bases, and 15 bases lay between the germline ends. Per germline, CDR1 MNHNY and CDR2 SVGAGI (reference sequence). The CDR3 is 14 residues long. The DNA for the CDR3 is TGTGCCAGCTACCCTGGGGGCAGGAACTATGGCTACACCTTC. Protein: CASYPGGRNYGYTF.

This clone was counted between two and nine times. V gene TRBV6-5 combines with J gene TRBJ1-2; D unresolved. V was trimmed by 5 bases and J by 5 bases, leaving 12 bases between them. CDR1 MNHEY and CDR2 SVGAGI come from the germline V gene. CDR3 length equals 13 residues. CDR3 amino acids: CASSGESGYGYTF. CDR3 sequence (DNA): TGTGCCAGCAGTGGGGAGTCTGGGTATGGCTACACCTTC.

The genes are TRBV29-1 and TRBJ1-1; 8 nucleotides line up with TRBD1. The CDR3 loop spans 13 amino acids. Per the germline V gene, CDR1 is SQVTM and CDR2 is ANQGSEA. V shed 6 bases, J shed 3 bases, and the junction held 6 bases outside the gene matches. CDR3 loop: CSVATGGDTEAFF. CDR3 DNA sequence: TGCAGCGTAGCAACAGGGGGGGACACTGAAGCTTTCTTT. Supplemented by reference TRBV29-1 and TRBJ1-1, the full variable domain reads SAVISQKPSRDICQRGTSLTIQCQVDSQVTMMFWYRQQPGQSLTLIATANQGSEATYESGFVIDKFPISRPNLTFSTLTVSNMSPEDSSIYLCSVATGGDTEAFFGQGTRLTVV.

The chain has TRBV7-8 and TRBJ1-2; 12 nucleotides line up with TRBD1. CDR3 size: 15 residues. Germline loops: CDR1 SGHVS, CDR2 FQNEAQ. V was pared by 3 bases and J by 4 bases, with 3 bases of the junction left unmatched. The CDR3 loop is CASSLGQGAAYGYTF. DNA of the CDR3: TGTGCCAGCAGCTTGGGACAGGGGGCGGCCTATGGCTACACCTTC.

The gene calls are TRBV6-1 and TRBJ2-2; 11 bases are a match to TRBD1. The germline V gene has CDR1 MNHNS and CDR2 SASEGT. V was clipped by 2 bases and J by 9 bases; unmatched bases: 11. The CDR3 runs 17 residues. The CDR3 region is CASSEKEDRGLRRELFF. In DNA form, the CDR3 reads TGTGCCAGCAGTGAAAAAGAGGACAGGGGGCTCCGTAGGGAGCTGTTTTTT.

This clone has a handful of counts. The V call is TRBV6-1, the J call TRBJ2-7, with D uncertain. This CDR3 spans 15 amino acids. The V gene lost 2 bases and the J gene lost 3 bases, with 14 bases spanning the gap. Germline V gene data show CDR1 as MNHNS and CDR2 as SASEGT. CDR3 in DNA: TGTGCCAGCAGTGAAATTTCGGGCCGAGGCTACGAGCAGTACTTC. This gives the protein CASSEISGRGYEQYF.

The chain is built from TRBV27 and TRBJ1-2; D unresolved. This CDR3 contains 16 residues. Deletions cut 5 bases from V and 2 bases from J, with 18 bases between. CDR1 is MNHEY and CDR2 is SMNVEV in the germline V gene (reference sequence). CDR3 in amino acids: CASSPHRQLNNYGYTF. In DNA, the CDR3 is TGTGCCAGCAGTCCTCACCGACAACTCAACAACTATGGCTACACCTTC.

The J gene is TRBJ2-3, the V gene TRBV9; D might be TRBD2 (6 bases). The V and J ends lost 1 base and 0 bases respectively, with 12 bases between them. Per the germline V gene, CDR1 is SGDLS and CDR2 is YYNGEE. This CDR3 is built from 16 residues. CDR3 region: CASSVSPAGSTDTQYF. CDR3 DNA sequence: TGTGCCAGCAGCGTATCTCCCGCGGGAAGCACAGATACGCAGTATTTT.

The rearrangement links TRBV9 to TRBJ2-2, with D perhaps matching TRBD2 (6 bases). Germline V lookup: CDR1 SGDLS, CDR2 YYNGEE. V was pared by 3 bases and J by 1 base, with 10 bases between. The CDR3 spans 15 residues. As DNA, the CDR3 is TGTGCCAGCAGCGGGACTACTATGAACACCGGGGAGCTGTTTTTT. Translating gives CASSGTTMNTGELFF.

The chain recombines TRBV4-1 with TRBJ1-5, with 9 bases aligning to TRBD1. Germline CDR1 is MGHRA and CDR2 is YSYEKL. The trim removed 2 bases at V and 2 bases at J, leaving 7 bases unmatched. This CDR3 is 17 amino acids long. The CDR3 sequence: CASSQPNRDRGNQPQHF. As DNA, the CDR3 is TGCGCCAGCAGCCAACCCAATCGGGACAGGGGCAATCAGCCCCAGCATTTT.

The V gene is TRBV23-1, the J gene TRBJ2-5, with 11 bases aligning to TRBD1. TRBV23-1 is designated an ORF whose function remains uncertain. CDR3 size: 16 residues. Unmatched junction bases numbered 5, after V lost 4 bases and J lost 1 base. The CDR3 sequence is CASSPAGTGGQETQYF. The CDR3 DNA reads as TGCGCCAGCAGTCCTGCCGGGACAGGGGGCCAAGAGACCCAGTACTTC.

The chain couples TRBV29-1 to TRBJ2-7; D could derive from TRBD1 or TRBD2 (5 bases each). Trimming removed 5 bases at V and 2 bases at J, with 7 bases between. This CDR3 spans 11 amino acids. Germline CDR1 is SQVTM and CDR2 is ANQGSEA. The CDR3 DNA is TGCAGCGTTCAGGGAGCCTACGAGCAGTACTTC. Translation: CSVQGAYEQYF.

The CDR3 is CASRDAWNEQFF. The CDR3 nucleotides read TGTGCCAGCCGCGACGCATGGAATGAGCAGTTCTTC. V and J are TRBV27 and TRBJ2-1, with D unclear. Germline CDR1 reads MNHEY; CDR2 reads SMNVEV (reference sequence). This CDR3 is built from 12 residues. With 8 bases removed from V and 7 bases from J, the gap between germline ends came to 12 bases.

The chain links TRBV6-4 to TRBJ1-2, with D possibly being TRBD1 (5 bases). The CDR3 totals 14 residues. V was trimmed by 8 bases and J by 7 bases, leaving 20 bases between them. CDR1 MRHNA and CDR2 SNTAGT come from the germline V gene. The CDR3 protein is CASGEFRRGSGYTF. The CDR3 nucleotides are TGTGCCAGCGGGGAGTTTAGGAGGGGAAGTGGCTACACCTTC.

The chain has TRBV7-2 and TRBJ2-7; TRBD2 matches 7 bases. CDR1 is SGHTA and CDR2 is FQGNSA in the germline V gene. This CDR3 region has 14 residues. The ends lost 5 bases at V and 7 bases at J; junction bases unmatched: 11. In DNA, the CDR3 is TGTGCCAGCAGCCCTAGTAGCGGGCGGAGGGAGCAGTACTTC. Amino acid sequence: CASSPSSGRREQYF.